The source of this T cell receptor (beta chain) is a study of T cell clusters in autoimmune cytopenias (dated by TCRdb to the late 2010s). At the level of the whole study: The median TRB sequencing depth was roughly 56,000 reads per sample, and the median number of distinct TRB clonotypes was approximately 2,000 per sample. The study aimed to test whether autoimmune cytopenia patients carry a disease-specific immune repertoire signature usable as a blood-based biomarker. Alongside healthy, CLL and autoimmune hepatitis controls, autoimmune cytopenia patients had their peripheral blood TRB and IGH repertoires sequenced at active disease and again during treatment follow-up. Study-wide conclusions, independent of this receptor: In the comparison of secondary cytopenia with CLL, no cluster-lack signature showed up, apparently because the dominant lymphoma-associated repertoire masked the signature. TRB repertoire shifts, with less even repertoires observed in secondary cytopenia and CLL, were mostly attributed to lymphoma bias rather than autoimmunity. The T cell clusters were only ever defined in silico, so experimental validation of their functional role was still needed. The GLIPH analysis suggested a lack of physiological T cell clusters in primary autoimmune cytopenia patients, since roughly 49 clusters were exclusive to healthy donors whereas 15 to 20 were exclusive to patients. Compared with active autoimmune hepatitis patients, healthy donors had almost three times as many exclusive TRB clusters, a finding consistent with an autoimmunity-wide signature.

The CDR3 holds 13 amino acids from the cysteine to the phenylalanine. There is no recorded DNA. From a lookup of the germline V gene, CDR1 and CDR2 are SQVTM and ANQGSEA. TRB rearrangements were amplified by multiplex PCR following a touch-down protocol, with the TRB-A and TRB-B primer pools mixed in one tube. Two consecutive PCR reactions with Phusion HS II polymerase added Illumina adapters and sample indices to the amplicons. Amplicons were gel-purified with the NucleoSpin Gel and PCR Clean-up kit, then quantified by Qubit and quality-checked on an Agilent 2100 Bioanalyzer. Libraries were sequenced on an Illumina MiSeq using 600-cycle, single-indexed, paired-end runs. On the authors' methods: Alignment and assembly of TRB reads were performed with MiXCR version 2.1.12 and the default MiXCR reference library. Each unique CDR3 nucleotide sequence defined a clone, and only productive sequences with at least two reads were analysed. To assess repertoire diversity, an R script computed alpha-parameterized diversity profiles (alpha 0 to 5), which included the Shannon (alpha 1) and Simpson (alpha 2) indices. Combinatorial TRB VJ usage was computed with the tcR package and compared between cohorts by principal component analysis with ade4. GLIPH was used to cluster TCRbeta CDR3s in pairs of cohorts matched for age and read depth, and a Wilcoxon test was used to compare cluster frequencies. TCRdb reprocessed the reads and assigns one entry to each CDR3 protein sequence, leaving out DNA. The V and J calls here are based on TCRdb, not the publication. The sample's clone listing holds about 3,600 distinct CDR3 sequences. The ten largest clones take up about 15% of the sample.

With no count recorded, this clonotype is classed as medium-sized (0.01 to 0.1%) from frequency. Its antigen is currently not known. For each sample, TRB amplification used about 0.25 ug of peripheral blood genomic DNA, equal to 35,000 to 40,000 genome equivalents. The chain employs TRBV29-1 and TRBJ1-4. This TCR was recovered from a human donor with an autoimmune cytopenia or autoimmune hepatitis (not recorded which). Input material: peripheral blood. The CDR3 region reads CSVLLYPNEKLFF.